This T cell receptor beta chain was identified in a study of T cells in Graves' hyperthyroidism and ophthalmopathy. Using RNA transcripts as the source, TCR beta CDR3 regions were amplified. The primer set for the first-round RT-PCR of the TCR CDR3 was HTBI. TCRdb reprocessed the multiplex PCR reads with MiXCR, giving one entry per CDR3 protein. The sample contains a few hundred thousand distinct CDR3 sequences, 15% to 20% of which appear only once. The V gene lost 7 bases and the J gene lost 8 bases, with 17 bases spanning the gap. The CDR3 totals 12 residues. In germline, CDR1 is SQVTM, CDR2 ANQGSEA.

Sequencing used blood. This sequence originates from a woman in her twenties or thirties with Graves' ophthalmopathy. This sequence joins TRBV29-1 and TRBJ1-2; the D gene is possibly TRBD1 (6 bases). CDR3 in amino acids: CSAYTGLKGYTF. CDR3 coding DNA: TGCAGCGCGTATACAGGGTTAAAGGGCTACACCTTC. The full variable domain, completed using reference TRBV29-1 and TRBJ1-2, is SAVISQKPSRDICQRGTSLTIQCQVDSQVTMMFWYRQQPGQSLTLIATANQGSEATYESGFVIDKFPISRPNLTFSTLTVSNMSPEDSSIYLCSAYTGLKGYTFGSGTRLTVV.